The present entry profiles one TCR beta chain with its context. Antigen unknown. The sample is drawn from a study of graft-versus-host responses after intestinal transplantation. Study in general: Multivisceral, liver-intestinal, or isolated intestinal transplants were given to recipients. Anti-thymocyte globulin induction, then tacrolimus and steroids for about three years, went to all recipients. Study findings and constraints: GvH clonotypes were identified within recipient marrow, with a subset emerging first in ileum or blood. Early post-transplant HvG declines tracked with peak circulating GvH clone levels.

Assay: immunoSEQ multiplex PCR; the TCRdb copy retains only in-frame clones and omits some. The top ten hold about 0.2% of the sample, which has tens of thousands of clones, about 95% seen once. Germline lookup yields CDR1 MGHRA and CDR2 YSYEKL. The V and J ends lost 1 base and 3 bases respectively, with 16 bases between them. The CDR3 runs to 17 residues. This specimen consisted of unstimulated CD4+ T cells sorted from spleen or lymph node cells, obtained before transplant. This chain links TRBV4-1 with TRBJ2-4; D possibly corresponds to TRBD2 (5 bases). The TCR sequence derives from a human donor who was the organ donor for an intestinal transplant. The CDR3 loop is CASSQGPGGLGKNIQYF. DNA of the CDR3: TGCGCCAGCAGCCAAGGGCCTGGCGGGCTTGGCAAAAACATTCAGTACTTC.